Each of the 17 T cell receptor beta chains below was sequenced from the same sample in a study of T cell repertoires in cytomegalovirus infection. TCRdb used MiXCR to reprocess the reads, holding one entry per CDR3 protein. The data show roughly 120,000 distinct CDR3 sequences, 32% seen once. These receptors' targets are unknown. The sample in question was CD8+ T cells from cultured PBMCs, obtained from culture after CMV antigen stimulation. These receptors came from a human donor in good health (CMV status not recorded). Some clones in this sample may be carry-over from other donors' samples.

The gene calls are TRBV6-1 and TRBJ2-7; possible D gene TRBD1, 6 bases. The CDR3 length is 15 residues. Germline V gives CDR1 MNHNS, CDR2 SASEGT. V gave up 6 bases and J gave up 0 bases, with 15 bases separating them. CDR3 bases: TGTGCCAGCAGGGACGGGACATTCAGCTCCTACGAGCAGTACTTC. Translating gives CASRDGTFSSYEQYF.

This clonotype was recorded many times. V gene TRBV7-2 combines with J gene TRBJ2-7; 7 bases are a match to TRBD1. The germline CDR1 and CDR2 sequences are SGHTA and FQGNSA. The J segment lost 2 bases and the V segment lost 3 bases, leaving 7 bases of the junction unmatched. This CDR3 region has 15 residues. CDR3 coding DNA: TGTGCCAGCAGCTTTACAGGGGCGATAACCTACGAGCAGTACTTC. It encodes CASSFTGAITYEQYF. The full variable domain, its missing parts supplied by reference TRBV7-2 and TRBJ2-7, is GAGVSQSPSNKVTEKGKDVELRCDPISGHTALYWYRQSLGQGLEFLIYFQGNSAPDKSGLPSDRFSAERTGGSVSTLTIQRTQQEDSAVYLCASSFTGAITYEQYFGPGTRLTVT.

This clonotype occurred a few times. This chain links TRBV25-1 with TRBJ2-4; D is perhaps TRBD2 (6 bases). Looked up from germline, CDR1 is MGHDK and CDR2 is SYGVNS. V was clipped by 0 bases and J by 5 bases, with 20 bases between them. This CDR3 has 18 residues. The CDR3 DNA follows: TGTGCCAGCAGTGAATACCCGCGCGGGTCAGCGGGCGAAAACATTCAGTACTTC. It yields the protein CASSEYPRGSAGENIQYF.

CDR3 loop: CASSLYPGGTDTQYF. CDR3 DNA sequence: TGTGCCAGCAGCTTATATCCGGGGGGCACAGATACGCAGTATTTT. This sequence joins TRBV7-3 and TRBJ2-3, with TRBD2 as a possible D gene (6 bases). The CDR3 spans 15 residues. Germline V gives CDR1 SGHTA, CDR2 FQGTGA. The V gene lost 2 bases and the J gene lost 1 base, with 10 bases spanning the gap.

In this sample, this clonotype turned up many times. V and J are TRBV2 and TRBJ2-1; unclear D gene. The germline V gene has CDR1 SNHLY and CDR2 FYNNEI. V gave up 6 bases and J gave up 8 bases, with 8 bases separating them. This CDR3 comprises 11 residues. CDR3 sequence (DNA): TGTGCCAGCAGGGTGTACGATGAGCAGTTCTTC. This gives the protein CASRVYDEQFF.

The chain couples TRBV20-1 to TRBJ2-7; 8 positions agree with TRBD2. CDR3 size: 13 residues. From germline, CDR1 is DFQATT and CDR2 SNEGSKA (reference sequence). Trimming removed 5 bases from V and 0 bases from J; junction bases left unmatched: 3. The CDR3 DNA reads TGCAGTGCTCGGGGGGGGACCTCCTACGAGCAGTACTTC. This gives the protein CSARGGTSYEQYF.

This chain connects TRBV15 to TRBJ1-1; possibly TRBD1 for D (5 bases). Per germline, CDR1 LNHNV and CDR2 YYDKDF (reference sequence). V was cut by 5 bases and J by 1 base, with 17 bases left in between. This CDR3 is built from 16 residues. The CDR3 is CATSRVTRGPNTEAFF. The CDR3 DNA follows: TGTGCCACCAGCCGGGTAACGAGGGGACCGAACACTGAAGCTTTCTTT.

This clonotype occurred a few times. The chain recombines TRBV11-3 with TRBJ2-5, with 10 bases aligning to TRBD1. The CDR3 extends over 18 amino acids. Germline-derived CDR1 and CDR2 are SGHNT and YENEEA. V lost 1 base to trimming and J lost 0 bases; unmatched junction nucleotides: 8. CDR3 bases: TGTGCCAGCAGCTTAGGGGCAGCGGGACAGGGGTACCAAGAGACCCAGTACTTC. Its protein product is CASSLGAAGQGYQETQYF.

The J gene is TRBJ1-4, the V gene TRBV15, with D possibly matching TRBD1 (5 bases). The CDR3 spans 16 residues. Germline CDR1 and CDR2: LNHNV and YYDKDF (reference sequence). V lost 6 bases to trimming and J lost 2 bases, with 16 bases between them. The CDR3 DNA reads TGTGCCACCAGGTCAAGTTTACAGGTGACTAATGAAAAACTGTTTTTT. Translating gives CATRSSLQVTNEKLFF.

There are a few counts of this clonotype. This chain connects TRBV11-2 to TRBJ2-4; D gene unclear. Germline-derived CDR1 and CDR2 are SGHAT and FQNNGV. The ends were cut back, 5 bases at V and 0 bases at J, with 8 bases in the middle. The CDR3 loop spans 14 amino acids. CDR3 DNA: TGTGCCAGCAGCCCGGCCTTAGCCAAAAACATTCAGTACTTC. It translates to CASSPALAKNIQYF.

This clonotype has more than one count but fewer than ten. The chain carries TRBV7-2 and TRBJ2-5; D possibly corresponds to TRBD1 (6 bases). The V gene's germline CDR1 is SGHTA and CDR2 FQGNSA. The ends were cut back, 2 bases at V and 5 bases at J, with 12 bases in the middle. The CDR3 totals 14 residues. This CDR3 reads CASSLLAGAETQYF. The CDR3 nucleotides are TGTGCCAGCAGCTTACTAGCAGGGGCCGAGACCCAGTACTTC.

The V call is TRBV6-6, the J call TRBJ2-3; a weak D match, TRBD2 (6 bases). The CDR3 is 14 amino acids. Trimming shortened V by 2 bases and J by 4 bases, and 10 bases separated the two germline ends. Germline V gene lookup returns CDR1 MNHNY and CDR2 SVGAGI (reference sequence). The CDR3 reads CASSYGLIPDTQYF. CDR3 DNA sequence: TGTGCCAGCAGTTACGGACTAATCCCAGATACGCAGTATTTT.

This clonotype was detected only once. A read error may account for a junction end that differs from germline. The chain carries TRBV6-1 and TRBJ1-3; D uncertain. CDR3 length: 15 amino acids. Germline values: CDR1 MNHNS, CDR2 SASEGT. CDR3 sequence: CASTDVWRSGNTLYF. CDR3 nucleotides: TGTGCCAGCACCGACGTTTGGCGCTCTGGAAACACCCTATATTTT.

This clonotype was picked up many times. The CDR3 protein is CASSYSRSQEHSGNTIYF. CDR3 DNA: TGTGCCAGCAGTTACTCAAGGTCCCAGGAACACTCTGGAAACACCATATATTTT. This chain links TRBV6-5 with TRBJ1-3; D is unresolved. V lost 0 bases to trimming and J lost 0 bases, with 15 bases between them. CDR3 size: 18 residues. Germline V gene lookup returns CDR1 MNHEY and CDR2 SVGAGI.

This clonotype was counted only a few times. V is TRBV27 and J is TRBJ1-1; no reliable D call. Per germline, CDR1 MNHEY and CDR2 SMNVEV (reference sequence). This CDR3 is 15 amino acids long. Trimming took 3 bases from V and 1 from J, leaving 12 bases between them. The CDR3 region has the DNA TGTGCCAGCAGTTTCGGAGGCCCTAGGAACACTGAAGCTTTCTTT. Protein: CASSFGGPRNTEAFF.

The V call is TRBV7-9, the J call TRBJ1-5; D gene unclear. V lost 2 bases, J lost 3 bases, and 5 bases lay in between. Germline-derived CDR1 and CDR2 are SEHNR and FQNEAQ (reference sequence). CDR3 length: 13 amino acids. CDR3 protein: CASSLSANQPQHF. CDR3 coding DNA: TGTGCCAGCAGCTTATCGGCCAATCAGCCCCAGCATTTT. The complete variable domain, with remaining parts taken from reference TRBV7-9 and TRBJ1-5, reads DTGVSQNPRHKITKRGQNVTFRCDPISEHNRLYWYRQTLGQGPEFLTYFQNEAQLEKSRLLSDRFSAERPKGSFSTLEIQRTEQGDSAMYLCASSLSANQPQHFGDGTRLSIL.

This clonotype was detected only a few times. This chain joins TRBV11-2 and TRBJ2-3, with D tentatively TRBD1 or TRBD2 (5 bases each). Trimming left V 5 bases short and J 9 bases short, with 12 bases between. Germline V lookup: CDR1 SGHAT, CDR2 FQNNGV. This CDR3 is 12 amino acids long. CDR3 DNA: TGTGCCAGCAGCGGGGGAGTGGGGACGCAGTATTTT. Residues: CASSGGVGTQYF. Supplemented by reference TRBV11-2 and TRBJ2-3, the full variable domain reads EAGVAQSPRYKIIEKRQSVAFWCNPISGHATLYWYQQILGQGPKLLIQFQNNGVVDDSQLPKDRFSAERLKGVDSTLKIQPAKLEDSAVYLCASSGGVGTQYFGPGTRLTVL.